This TCR beta chain stems from a study of T-cell reconstitution after alpha-beta-depleted transplantation in children. Between the trimmed V and J ends, which lost 4 bases and 5 bases, there was a span of 9 bases. Looked up from germline, CDR1 is SNHLY and CDR2 is FYNNEI. The CDR3 runs 12 residues. This clonotype was seen repeatedly, ten times or more. A TCRbeta library incorporating unique molecular identifiers was prepared. Using its own MiXCR run on the PCR reads, TCRdb lists one record per CDR3 protein. The sample records around 240,000 distinct CDR3 sequences, approximately 9.8% being singletons.

The V gene is TRBV2, the J gene TRBJ2-7; D gene uncertain. The sample consisted of PBMCs from the stem cell graft donor, taken from the stem cell graft. The origin of this receptor is a human donor who donated a stem cell graft to a child with SCID. This CDR3 reads CASSVGHNEQYF. The CDR3 nucleotides are TGTGCCAGCAGTGTCGGGCACAACGAGCAGTACTTC. The variable domain in full, completed from reference TRBV2 and TRBJ2-7, reads EPEVTQTPSHQVTQMGQEVILRCVPISNHLYFYWYRQILGQKVEFLVSFYNNEISEKSEIFDDQFSVERPDGSNFTLKIRSTKLEDSAMYFCASSVGHNEQYFGPGTRLTVT.